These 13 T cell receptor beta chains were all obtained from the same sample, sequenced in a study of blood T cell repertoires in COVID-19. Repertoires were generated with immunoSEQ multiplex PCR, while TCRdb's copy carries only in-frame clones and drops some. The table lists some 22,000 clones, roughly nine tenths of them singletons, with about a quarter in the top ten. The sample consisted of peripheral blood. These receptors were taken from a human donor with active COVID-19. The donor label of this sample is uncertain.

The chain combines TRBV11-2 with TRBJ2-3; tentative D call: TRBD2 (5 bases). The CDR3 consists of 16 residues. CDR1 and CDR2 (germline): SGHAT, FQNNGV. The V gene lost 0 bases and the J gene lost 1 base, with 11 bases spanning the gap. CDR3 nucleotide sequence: TGTGCCAGCAGCTTAGAGAGGACTTCACGCACAGATACGCAGTATTTT. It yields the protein CASSLERTSRTDTQYF.

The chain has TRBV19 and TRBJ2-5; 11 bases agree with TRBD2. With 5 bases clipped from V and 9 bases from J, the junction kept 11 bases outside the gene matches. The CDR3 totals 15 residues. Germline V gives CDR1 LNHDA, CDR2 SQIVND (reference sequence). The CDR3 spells CASSSTSGVITAQYF. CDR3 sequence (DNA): TGTGCCAGTAGTTCGACTAGCGGGGTGATTACGGCCCAGTACTTC.

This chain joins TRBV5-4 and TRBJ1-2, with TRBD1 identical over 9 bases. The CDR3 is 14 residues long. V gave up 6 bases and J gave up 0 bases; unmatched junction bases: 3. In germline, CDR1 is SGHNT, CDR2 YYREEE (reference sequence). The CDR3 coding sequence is TGTGCCAGCATAGACAGGGGGGCTAACTATGGCTACACCTTC. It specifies CASIDRGANYGYTF.

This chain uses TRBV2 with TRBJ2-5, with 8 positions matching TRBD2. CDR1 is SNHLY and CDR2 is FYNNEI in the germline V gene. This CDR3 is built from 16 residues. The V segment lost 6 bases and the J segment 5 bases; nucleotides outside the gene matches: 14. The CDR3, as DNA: TGTGCCAGCAGGGATCTCAACACGGGGGGGCTTGAGACCCAGTACTTC. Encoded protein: CASRDLNTGGLETQYF.

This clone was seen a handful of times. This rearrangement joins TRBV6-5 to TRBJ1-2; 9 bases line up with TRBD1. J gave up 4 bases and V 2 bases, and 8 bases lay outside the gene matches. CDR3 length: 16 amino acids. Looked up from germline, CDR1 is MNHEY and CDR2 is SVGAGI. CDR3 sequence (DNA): TGTGCCAGCAGTTACATCCGCACAGGGGGCAGCTATGGCTACACCTTC. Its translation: CASSYIRTGGSYGYTF.

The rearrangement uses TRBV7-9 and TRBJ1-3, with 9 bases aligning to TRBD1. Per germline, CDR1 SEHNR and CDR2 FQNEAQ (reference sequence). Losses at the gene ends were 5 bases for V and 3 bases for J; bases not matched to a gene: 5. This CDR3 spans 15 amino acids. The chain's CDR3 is CASSPRTGDGNTIYF. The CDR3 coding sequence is TGTGCCAGCAGCCCAAGGACAGGGGATGGAAACACCATATATTTT.

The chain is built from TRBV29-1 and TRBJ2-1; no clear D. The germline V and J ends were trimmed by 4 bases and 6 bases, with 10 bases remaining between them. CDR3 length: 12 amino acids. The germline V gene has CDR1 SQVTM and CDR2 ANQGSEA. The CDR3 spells CSVVRIGNEQFF. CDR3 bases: TGCAGCGTTGTACGTATCGGCAATGAGCAGTTCTTC.

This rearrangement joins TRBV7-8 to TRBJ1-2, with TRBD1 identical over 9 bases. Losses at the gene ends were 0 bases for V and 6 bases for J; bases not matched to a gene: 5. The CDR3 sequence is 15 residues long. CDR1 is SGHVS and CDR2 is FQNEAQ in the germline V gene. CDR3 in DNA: TGTGCCAGCAGCTTAGCAAACAGGGGGCAGGATGGCTACACCTTC. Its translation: CASSLANRGQDGYTF.

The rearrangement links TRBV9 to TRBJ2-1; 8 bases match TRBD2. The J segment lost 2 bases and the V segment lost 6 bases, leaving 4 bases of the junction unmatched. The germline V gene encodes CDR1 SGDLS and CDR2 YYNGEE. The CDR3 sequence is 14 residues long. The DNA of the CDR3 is TGTGCCAGCAACTCAGCGGGAGCCTACAATGAGCAGTTCTTC. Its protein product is CASNSAGAYNEQFF.

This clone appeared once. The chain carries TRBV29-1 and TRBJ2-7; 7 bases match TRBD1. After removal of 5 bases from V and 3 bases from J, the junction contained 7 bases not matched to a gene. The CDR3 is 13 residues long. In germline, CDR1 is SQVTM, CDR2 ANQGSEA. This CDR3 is CSVPGTDLYEQYF. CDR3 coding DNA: TGCAGCGTTCCCGGGACAGACCTCTACGAGCAGTACTTC.

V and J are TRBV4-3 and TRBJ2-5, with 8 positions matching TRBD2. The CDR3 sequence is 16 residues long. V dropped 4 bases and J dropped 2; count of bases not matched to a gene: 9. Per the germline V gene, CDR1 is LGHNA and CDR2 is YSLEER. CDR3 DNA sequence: TGCGCCAGCAGCCTAGTCGGTAGCGGGAATCAAGAGACCCAGTACTTC. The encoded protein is CASSLVGSGNQETQYF.

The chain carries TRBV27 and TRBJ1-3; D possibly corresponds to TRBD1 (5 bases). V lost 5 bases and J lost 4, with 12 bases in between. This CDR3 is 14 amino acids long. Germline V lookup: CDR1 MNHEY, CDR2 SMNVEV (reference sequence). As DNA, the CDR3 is TGTGCCAGCAGTACAGGATTCCTCGGAAACACCATATATTTT. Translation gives CASSTGFLGNTIYF.

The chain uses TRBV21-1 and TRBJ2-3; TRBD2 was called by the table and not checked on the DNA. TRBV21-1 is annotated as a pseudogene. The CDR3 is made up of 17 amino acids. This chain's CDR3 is CASSKGNRRLWTDTQYF. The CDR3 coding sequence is TGTGCCAGCAGCAAAGGGAATAGGCGGCTCTGGACAGATACGCAGTATTTT.